This T cell receptor beta chain appears in the sequencing data of a study of T cell changes during pregnancy in multiple sclerosis. Clones were read by immunoSEQ multiplex PCR, and TCRdb kept only the in-frame ones, dropping some. The data contain fewer than 20,000 clones, more than 75% of them singletons. Germline assignment: CDR1 SQVTM and CDR2 ANQGSEA. V was clipped by 2 bases and J by 4 bases, with 10 bases between them. The CDR3 runs 13 residues. This clone is a singleton in its sample. This receptor was taken from a female donor in good health, enrolled as a control in a pregnancy study. The source was CD4+ T cells from peripheral blood mononuclear cells, collected in the first trimester of pregnancy. The rearrangement links TRBV29-1 to TRBJ2-3; D possibly corresponds to TRBD2 (5 bases). Here the CDR3 reads CSVERHGADTQYF. The CDR3 DNA follows: TGCAGCGTTGAACGACACGGGGCAGATACGCAGTATTTT.